This T cell receptor beta chain was found in a study of cytomegalovirus exposure and HLA in healthy donors. The PCR contained 60 Vbeta and 13 Jbeta primers. TCRdb keeps only in-frame clones here, not all; method: immunoSEQ multiplex PCR. Here the sample spans around 90,000 clones, around 85% being singletons. Of note for this clone: Its cognate antigen is unknown.

General study points: Among TCR beta chains, those listed as cytomegalovirus-associated numbered 164.

Trimming pared 5 bases from V and 9 bases from J, leaving 17 bases between. Germline CDR1 is MNHNY and CDR2 is SVGAGI (reference sequence). The CDR3 is 14 amino acids. The receptor comes from a man aged 35 to 55 in good health and CMV-seropositive. Sequencing was carried out using PBMCs. This chain joins TRBV6-6 and TRBJ2-1; tentatively, D is TRBD2 (5 bases). The CDR3 coding sequence is TGTGCCAGCAGTCCCAAAGGGAGAATGGGTGAGCAGTTCTTC. Translating it yields CASSPKGRMGEQFF.